This TCR beta chain was sequenced for a study of a mutant IDH1 vaccine in newly diagnosed glioma. Study-wide background: Vaccinations, eight in total, occurred in weeks 1, 3, 5, 7, 11, 15, 19, 23. It was radiotherapy, temozolomide, or both that patients received previously, with most receiving both. In some groups vaccination began 4-6 weeks post-radiotherapy; others received it with temozolomide.

This clone showed up just a few times. Its target is unknown. TCRdb's table, derived via immunoSEQ multiplex PCR, lists solely in-frame clones and lacks some. The table lists around 25,000 clones, less than 85% of them singletons. The CDR3 is 14 amino acids. CDR1 is MGHDK and CDR2 is SYGVNS in the germline V gene. V gave up 8 bases and J gave up 5 bases, with 15 bases separating them. Time point described: week 11, during vaccination. Topical imiquimod was applied with each vaccine dose, which held 300 ug of mutant IDH1 20-mer peptide. Diagnosis in the donors showed new WHO grade 3 or 4 astrocytomas that were IDH1-mutant and ATRX-lost.

Sequences were derived from peripheral blood mononuclear cells (PBMCs), sampled from a glioma patient whose treatment included an IDH1 peptide vaccine. This clonotype originated in a man aged 18 to 29 with glioma. Some clones in this sample may be carry-over from other donors' samples. The chain has TRBV25-1 and TRBJ1-4; D may be TRBD1 (6 bases). This CDR3 reads CASALGGGNEKLFF. The CDR3 nucleotides read TGTGCCAGCGCACTTGGAGGGGGAAATGAAAAACTGTTTTTT.